This passage covers 11 T cell receptor beta chains from one sample sequenced in a study of blood T cell repertoires in COVID-19. Generated by immunoSEQ multiplex PCR, the TCRdb table keeps only in-frame clones and is missing some. The sample yields approximately 110,000 clones, 75% to 90% seen once. The sample consisted of peripheral blood. The receptors shown here come from a woman at least 80 years old with acute or convalescent COVID-19.

V gene TRBV5-1 combines with J gene TRBJ1-1, with D perhaps matching TRBD1 (6 bases). Trimming shortened V by 0 bases and J by 1 base, and 16 bases separated the two germline ends. The CDR3 is 17 residues long. Germline CDR1 and CDR2: SGHRS and YFSETQ. The CDR3 sequence is CASSLDGPGQTNTEAFF. CDR3 DNA: TGCGCCAGCAGCTTGGACGGTCCTGGACAGACGAACACTGAAGCTTTCTTT.

The chain joins TRBV7-8 to TRBJ1-1; the match to TRBD1 covers 7 bases. The length of the CDR3 is 15 residues. Trimming removed 0 bases from V and 3 bases from J; junction bases left unmatched: 4. Germline CDR1 and CDR2: SGHVS and FQNEAQ. Here the CDR3 reads CASSLAEGAHTEAFF. In DNA form, the CDR3 reads TGTGCCAGCAGCTTAGCGGAGGGGGCTCACACTGAAGCTTTCTTT.

The chain links TRBV3-1 (or the pseudogene TRBV3-2) to TRBJ2-5; 8 nucleotides line up with TRBD1. Germline values: CDR1 LGHDT, CDR2 YNNKEL (reference sequence). V trimming: 2 bases; J trimming: 4 bases; junction bases outside the gene matches: 3. The CDR3 runs to 14 residues. CDR3 bases: TGTGCCAGCAGCCAACAGGGGGCGCGAGAGACCCAGTACTTC. It specifies CASSQQGARETQYF.

Written as DNA, the CDR3 is TGCGCCAGCAGCCAAACAACAGGGGGATACGTAGCTTTCTTT. Residues: CASSQTTGGYVAFF. The rearrangement links TRBV4-1 to TRBJ1-1, with TRBD1 matching over 8 bases. Germline V gene sequence: CDR1 MGHRA, CDR2 YSYEKL. J gave up 10 bases and V 2 bases, and 9 bases lay outside the gene matches. The CDR3 spans 14 residues.

This rearrangement joins TRBV6-6 to TRBJ1-2; TRBD1 matches at 7 bases. Germline V lookup: CDR1 MNHNY, CDR2 SVGAGI (reference sequence). With V trimmed by 6 bases and J by 4 bases, 8 bases remained unmatched. The CDR3 sequence is 14 residues long. CDR3 sequence reads: CASRTQGLIYGYTF. CDR3 coding DNA: TGTGCCAGCAGAACACAGGGGTTAATCTATGGCTACACCTTC.

Points on this clone: Additional DNA sequences in this sample encode the identical CDR3. This chain joins TRBV5-1 and TRBJ2-7; TRBD1 aligns across 7 bases. After removal of 3 bases from V and 0 bases from J, the junction contained 3 bases not matched to a gene. Germline CDR1 is SGHRS and CDR2 is YFSETQ. The CDR3 extends over 14 amino acids. The CDR3 loop reads CASSSTGVSYEQYF. CDR3 nucleotide sequence: TGCGCCAGCAGCTCCACAGGGGTCTCCTACGAGCAGTACTTC.

The chain combines TRBV27 with TRBJ1-6; 9 bases line up with TRBD1. CDR1 is MNHEY and CDR2 is SMNVEV in the germline V gene (reference sequence). The V and J ends lost 6 bases and 10 bases, in that order; junction bases with no gene match: 7. The CDR3 has 14 amino acids. DNA of the CDR3: TGTGCCAGCAGCCTGACAGGGGGTTACTCACCCCTCCACTTT. Its translation is CASSLTGGYSPLHF.

The chain couples TRBV5-1 to TRBJ2-5; D possibly corresponds to TRBD1 (6 bases). Germline CDR1 is SGHRS and CDR2 is YFSETQ. V gave up 4 bases and J gave up 2 bases, with 15 bases separating them. The CDR3 is 15 residues long. The CDR3 DNA follows: TGCGCCAGCAGCAACCGACAGGCGAGGCAAGAGACCCAGTACTTC. This sequence encodes CASSNRQARQETQYF.

A single count supports this clone. This sequence joins TRBV20-1 and TRBJ2-1; D remains ambiguous. This CDR3 region has 10 residues. Germline V lookup: CDR1 DFQATT, CDR2 SNEGSKA (reference sequence). The ends were cut back, 4 bases at V and 7 bases at J, with 5 bases in the middle. DNA for the CDR3: TGCAGTGCTACATTGAATGAGCAGTTCTTC. Its translation: CSATLNEQFF.

The chain employs TRBV5-1 and TRBJ2-2; no clear D. Trimming took 1 base from V and 0 from J, leaving 13 bases between them. This CDR3 has 17 residues. CDR1 and CDR2 (germline): SGHRS, YFSETQ. CDR3 bases: TGCGCCAGCAGCTTGACAGACATTCACGCGAACACCGGGGAGCTGTTTTTT. This translates into CASSLTDIHANTGELFF.

The gene calls are TRBV27 and TRBJ2-1; TRBD1 aligns across 7 bases. Per germline, CDR1 MNHEY and CDR2 SMNVEV (reference sequence). The CDR3 is 15 residues long. With V trimmed by 4 bases and J by 8 bases, 11 bases remained unmatched. CDR3 sequence reads: CASSSTGQGEYEQFF. The CDR3 DNA sequence: TGTGCCAGCAGTTCAACGGGCCAGGGGGAATATGAGCAGTTCTTC.